This T cell receptor beta chain originates from a study of beta chain features in type 1 diabetes. Study results and limitations: People with Type 1 diabetes carried modestly yet significantly shorter TCRB CDR3s in all four CD4+ subsets.

Reverse transcribing all isolated RNA meant expressed TCRB transcripts were sequenced. Sequencing used immunoSEQ multiplex PCR; TCRdb keeps in-frame clones, though not all of them. This table has some 700,000 clones, about an eighth appearing once. The V and J ends lost 1 base and 9 bases respectively, with 13 bases between them. This CDR3 is built from 14 residues. CDR1 is SGHTA, CDR2 FQGNSA, per germline. On this clone itself: Its target is unknown.

The rearrangement uses TRBV7-2 and TRBJ2-1, with unresolved D. This clonotype originated in a man between 18 and 29 years old with type 1 diabetes. Sequencing used naive CD4+ T cells from blood. Here the CDR3 DNA reads TGTGCCAGCAGCTTAGATTCCGGGCGAGGTGAGCAGTTCTTC. Translating it yields CASSLDSGRGEQFF. The complete variable domain, with remaining parts taken from reference TRBV7-2 and TRBJ2-1, reads GAGVSQSPSNKVTEKGKDVELRCDPISGHTALYWYRQSLGQGLEFLIYFQGNSAPDKSGLPSDRFSAERTGGSVSTLTIQRTQQEDSAVYLCASSLDSGRGEQFFGPGTRLTVL.